Shown below are 27 T cell receptor beta chains from a single sample sequenced in a study of blood T cell repertoires in COVID-19. Here immunoSEQ multiplex PCR was the method, and the copy in TCRdb shows in-frame clones only, minus some. This table holds about 260,000 clones, 85% to 90% found once. Material for sequencing was PBMCs or T cells enriched from blood (not recorded which). Source of these receptors: a man in his fifties who had been exposed to COVID-19.

In its sample, this clone was seen once. The chain employs TRBV5-1 and TRBJ2-7; D ambiguous. The V end lost 3 bases, the J end lost 3 bases, and 4 bases lay between the germline ends. The CDR3 is 11 amino acids. CDR1 and CDR2 (germline): SGHRS, YFSETQ. The CDR3 region is CASSYNYEQYF. The CDR3 bases are TGCGCCAGCAGCTACAACTACGAGCAGTACTTC.

The chain links TRBV7-2 to TRBJ2-7; D is uncertain. Germline V gene lookup returns CDR1 SGHTA and CDR2 FQGNSA. This CDR3 spans 13 amino acids. The V end was cut by 1 base, the J end by 7 bases, with 11 bases between. The chain's CDR3 is CASSLGAAREQYF. The CDR3 DNA reads TGTGCCAGCAGCTTAGGGGCCGCCAGGGAGCAGTACTTC.

The V gene is TRBV29-1, the J gene TRBJ2-3, with a tentative D call TRBD1 (6 bases). The CDR3 length is 13 residues. V lost 3 bases to trimming and J lost 3 bases, with 10 bases between them. Germline CDR1 and CDR2: SQVTM and ANQGSEA. The CDR3 reads CSVETDRTDTQYF. The DNA for the CDR3 is TGCAGCGTTGAGACGGACAGAACAGATACGCAGTATTTT.

This rearrangement joins TRBV3-1 (or the pseudogene TRBV3-2) to TRBJ2-5, with D possibly being TRBD2 (5 bases). Germline V gene data show CDR1 as LGHDT and CDR2 as YNNKEL (reference sequence). Trimming removed 1 base at V and 7 bases at J, with 7 bases between. The CDR3 sequence is 12 residues long. CDR3 bases: TGTGCCAGCAGCCAAGCTGAGGGGACCCAGTACTTC. This sequence encodes CASSQAEGTQYF.

The CDR3 reads CASSILQIRGTYEQYV. The CDR3 nucleotides are TGTGCCAGTAGTATATTGCAAATAAGGGGTACTTACGAGCAGTACGTC. The V call is TRBV19, the J call TRBJ2-7, with D possibly being TRBD1 (5 bases). CDR1 is LNHDA, CDR2 SQIVND, per germline (reference sequence). The CDR3 is made up of 16 amino acids. V was trimmed by 2 bases and J by 4 bases, leaving 18 bases between them.

The chain joins TRBV5-1 to TRBJ2-7, with D tentatively TRBD2 (5 bases). There are 13 residues in the CDR3. Per germline, CDR1 SGHRS and CDR2 YFSETQ. The V gene lost 4 bases and the J gene lost 6 bases, with 14 bases spanning the gap. The CDR3 spells CASSAGPRAEQYF. CDR3 DNA: TGCGCCAGCAGCGCGGGCCCCCGCGCCGAGCAGTACTTC.

The chain is built from TRBV5-1 and TRBJ1-1, with D tentatively TRBD1 (6 bases). The CDR3 has 15 residues. Trimming took off 0 bases at V and 4 bases at J, with 13 bases between the two ends. Germline lookup yields CDR1 SGHRS and CDR2 YFSETQ. CDR3 nucleotide sequence: TGCGCCAGCAGCTTGGGACAGGAGGTCGGCACTGAAGCTTTCTTT. As protein: CASSLGQEVGTEAFF.

This rearrangement joins TRBV4-1 to TRBJ2-1; 13 bases are shared with TRBD2. Trimming at V came to 4 bases and at J to 2 bases, leaving 8 bases not matched to a gene. The CDR3 is made up of 18 amino acids. The germline gives CDR1 MGHRA, CDR2 YSYEKL. The CDR3 nucleotides read TGCGCCAGCAGCCCCGGGACTAGCGGGGATGTTGCCTACAATGAGCAGTTCTTC. This codes for CASSPGTSGDVAYNEQFF.

The chain has TRBV28 and TRBJ1-1; possible D gene TRBD1, 5 bases. There are 18 residues in the CDR3. With 5 bases removed from V and 3 bases from J, the gap between germline ends came to 25 bases. Germline V lookup: CDR1 MDHEN, CDR2 SYDVKM. The CDR3 DNA sequence: TGTGCCAGCAGTCTATACAAAATTCGGGGGAAGGGGTACACTGAAGCTTTCTTT. This gives the protein CASSLYKIRGKGYTEAFF.

This clone was detected only once. V usage is TRBV14 and J usage is TRBJ2-1, with 15 bases matching TRBD2. The V and J ends lost 5 bases and 4 bases, in that order; junction bases with no gene match: 6. Germline CDR1 reads SGHDN; CDR2 reads FVKESK. The CDR3 covers 17 residues. Here the CDR3 DNA reads TGTGCCAGCAGCACTCGGACTAGCGGGGGGGGTTACAATGAGCAGTTCTTC. Translated, it gives CASSTRTSGGGYNEQFF.

This chain uses TRBV10-3 with TRBJ2-3; 14 nucleotides match TRBD2. V was pared by 5 bases and J by 3 bases, with 10 bases of the junction left unmatched. The length of the CDR3 is 18 residues. Germline V gives CDR1 ENHRY, CDR2 SYGVKD. The CDR3 sequence is CAISSSGTSGSRTDTQYF. Here the CDR3 DNA reads TGTGCCATCAGTAGCTCCGGGACTAGCGGGAGTAGGACAGATACGCAGTATTTT.

The CDR3 region is CAWGREYNEQFF. CDR3 nucleotides: TGTGCCTGGGGCAGGGAATACAATGAGCAGTTCTTC. The V gene is TRBV30, the J gene TRBJ2-1; possible D gene TRBD1, 5 bases. The CDR3 length is 12 residues. The V gene's germline CDR1 is GTSNPN and CDR2 SVGIG (reference sequence). Deletions cut 5 bases from V and 4 bases from J, with 9 bases between.

V usage is TRBV18 and J usage is TRBJ2-7, with a possible D match to TRBD1 (5 bases). Germline V gives CDR1 KGHSH, CDR2 LQKENI. The germline V and J ends were trimmed by 0 bases and 2 bases, with 5 bases remaining between them. This CDR3 comprises 13 residues. Here the CDR3 DNA reads TGTGCCAGCTCACCACCGGACACCTACGAGCAGTACTTC. This encodes CASSPPDTYEQYF.

This sequence joins TRBV6-5 and TRBJ1-1; D is possibly TRBD1 (5 bases). This CDR3 spans 14 amino acids. CDR1 is MNHEY, CDR2 SVGAGI, per germline. Trimming took 5 bases from V and 6 from J, leaving 16 bases between them. The CDR3 nucleotides read TGTGCCAGCAGTCCCCAGGGTGGGAGGGCTGAAGCTTTCTTT. Encoded protein: CASSPQGGRAEAFF.

The rearrangement links TRBV19 to TRBJ1-5; 11 bases are a match to TRBD1. This CDR3 contains 16 residues. Trimming took 4 bases from V and 5 from J; bases not matched to a gene: 7. Germline V gene lookup returns CDR1 LNHDA and CDR2 SQIVND (reference sequence). DNA for the CDR3: TGTGCCAGTAGTAGATGGGACAGGGGGACATATCAGCCCCAGCATTTT. This codes for CASSRWDRGTYQPQHF.

About this clone: A junction end diverges from the germline sequence, so it may reflect a read error. The J gene is TRBJ1-2, the V gene TRBV19; 8 positions match TRBD1. Germline V CDR1 and CDR2: LNHDA, SQIVND (reference sequence). The CDR3 runs to 12 residues. The CDR3 DNA reads TGTGCCAGTACTTCTTGGCTGGGACAGGAGGCCTTC. Translating it yields CASTSWLGQEAF.

The chain combines TRBV28 with TRBJ1-2, with D possibly being TRBD1 (5 bases). V was clipped by 10 bases and J by 0 bases, with 12 bases between them. Germline V CDR1 and CDR2: MDHEN, SYDVKM. CDR3 length: 13 residues. Here the CDR3 reads CAIKTGANYGYTF. CDR3 in DNA: TGTGCCATCAAGACGGGGGCTAACTATGGCTACACCTTC.

V is TRBV19 and J is TRBJ1-1; 7 nucleotides line up with TRBD1. The CDR3 extends over 15 amino acids. Unmatched junction bases numbered 6, after V lost 1 base and J lost 4 bases. Per germline, CDR1 LNHDA and CDR2 SQIVND (reference sequence). This CDR3 is CASSIGGAGGTEAFF. CDR3 sequence (DNA): TGTGCCAGTAGTATAGGCGGGGCAGGGGGCACTGAAGCTTTCTTT.

This chain uses TRBV7-9 with TRBJ2-3; D perhaps matches TRBD2 (6 bases). CDR1 and CDR2 from the germline V gene are SEHNR and FQNEAQ (reference sequence). V was cut by 1 base and J by 4 bases, with 12 bases left in between. This CDR3 contains 15 residues. DNA for the CDR3: TGTGCCAGCAGCTTAGTTCCTAGCGAAGCAGATACGCAGTATTTT. The encoded protein is CASSLVPSEADTQYF.

Only a few counts were recorded for this clone. The chain has TRBV12-5 and TRBJ1-1; no firm D call. CDR1 is LGHNT, CDR2 FRNRAP, per germline. Trimming removed 3 bases at V and 0 bases at J, with 8 bases between. CDR3 length: 14 residues. The CDR3, as DNA: TGTGCTAGTGGTTTCCAGGTGCTGAACACTGAAGCTTTCTTT. Its protein product is CASGFQVLNTEAFF.

The rearrangement uses TRBV11-1 and TRBJ1-2; D gene unclear. V was trimmed by 4 bases and J by 13 bases, leaving 16 bases between them. The CDR3 runs to 12 residues. Germline values: CDR1 SGHAT, CDR2 FQDESV (reference sequence). CDR3 sequence reads: CASSYQEESCTF. The CDR3 DNA reads TGTGCCAGCAGCTATCAGGAGGAATCATGCACCTTC.

The genes are TRBV29-1 and TRBJ2-2; 7 bases agree with TRBD1. The length of the CDR3 is 14 residues. The V gene end was trimmed by 6 bases and the J gene end by 2 bases; junction bases not matched to a gene: 6. The germline gives CDR1 SQVTM, CDR2 ANQGSEA. CDR3 bases: TGCAGCGTCCCTGGGACAGCAAACACCGGGGAGCTGTTTTTT. Its translation: CSVPGTANTGELFF.

The sample holds one count of this clone. The chain carries TRBV28 and TRBJ1-1, with a possible D match to TRBD1 (6 bases). The CDR3 sequence is 17 residues long. The germline V gene encodes CDR1 MDHEN and CDR2 SYDVKM. Trimming stripped 3 bases from V and 0 bases from J, with 17 bases between. For the CDR3, the DNA is TGTGCCAGCAGTTTGGGTGGGACAACCGCCATGAACACTGAAGCTTTCTTT. It encodes CASSLGGTTAMNTEAFF.

This clone was detected once. The chain recombines TRBV9 with TRBJ2-5, with D perhaps matching TRBD2 (6 bases). Germline assignment: CDR1 SGDLS and CDR2 YYNGEE. CDR3 length equals 14 residues. V gave up 0 bases and J gave up 7 bases, with 13 bases separating them. The DNA of the CDR3 is TGTGCCAGCAGCGTAGCTACTAAAGCGGGGACCCAGTACTTC. It yields the protein CASSVATKAGTQYF.

CDR3 sequence reads: CASSLVLGASTDTQYF. The CDR3 region has the DNA TGTGCCAGCAGCTTAGTTCTGGGGGCAAGCACAGATACGCAGTATTTT. This rearrangement joins TRBV7-8 to TRBJ2-3, with D perhaps matching TRBD1 (6 bases). V lost 1 base and J lost 0, with 11 bases in between. From germline, CDR1 is SGHVS and CDR2 FQNEAQ. This CDR3 contains 16 residues. Full variable domain (outside the CDR3, taken from reference TRBV7-8 and TRBJ2-3): GAGVSQSPRYKVAKRGQDVALRCDPISGHVSLFWYQQALGQGPEFLTYFQNEAQLDKSGLPSDRFFAERPEGSVSTLKIQRTQQEDSAVYLCASSLVLGASTDTQYFGPGTRLTVL.

The chain recombines TRBV9 with TRBJ2-7, with 9 bases matching TRBD2. The germline V gene encodes CDR1 SGDLS and CDR2 YYNGEE. The CDR3 sequence is 15 residues long. Losses at the gene ends were 4 bases for V and 4 bases for J; bases not matched to a gene: 9. CDR3 protein: CASSSQGTSLYEQYF. The CDR3 bases are TGTGCCAGCAGCTCACAAGGGACTAGCCTTTACGAGCAGTACTTC.

The V call is TRBV28, the J call TRBJ1-4; 7 bases are a match to TRBD1. Germline V gives CDR1 MDHEN, CDR2 SYDVKM. The CDR3 spans 15 residues. The V and J ends lost 4 bases and 9 bases, in that order; junction bases with no gene match: 11. CDR3 nucleotides: TGTGCCAGCAGTTCTCAGACAGGGAAGACAAAAAAACTGTTTTTT. Its translation: CASSSQTGKTKKLFF.